This TCR beta chain was sequenced in a study of T cell repertoires in cytomegalovirus infection. Study as a whole: Public TCR beta signatures marked donors with CMV infection and the matching HLA. Points from the study as a whole: Adding up the frequency of public TCR beta families identified people who carried CMV plus the relevant HLA.

This clonotype was picked up a small number of times. Its specificity is not known. TCRdb fed the reads into MiXCR, producing one record per CDR3 protein. The table shows approximately 140,000 distinct CDR3 sequences, with around 25% occurring only once. Germline loops: CDR1 SGHTA, CDR2 FQGNSA. V was trimmed by 5 bases and J by 4 bases, leaving 10 bases between them. The CDR3 consists of 13 residues. The receptor's source is a human donor in good health (CMV status not recorded). Some clones in this sample may be carry-over from other donors' samples. The material sequenced was PBMCs, sequenced either directly or after in vitro stimulation (not recorded which). V and J are TRBV7-2 and TRBJ2-3, with D uncertain. The CDR3 nucleotides read TGTGCCAGCAGCCCTCCGGTGGCAGATACGCAGTATTTT. Amino acid sequence: CASSPPVADTQYF. Full variable domain (rest looked up from reference TRBV7-2 and TRBJ2-3): GAGVSQSPSNKVTEKGKDVELRCDPISGHTALYWYRQSLGQGLEFLIYFQGNSAPDKSGLPSDRFSAERTGGSVSTLTIQRTQQEDSAVYLCASSPPVADTQYFGPGTRLTVL.